Below, 27 T cell receptor beta chains from the same sample are listed, as sequenced in a study of T-cell reconstitution after alpha-beta-depleted transplantation in children. Preparation of the TCRbeta library used unique molecular identifiers. TCRdb processed the PCR reads anew with MiXCR; each CDR3 protein has one entry. Here the sample spans 780,000 or so distinct CDR3 sequences, approximately 15% being singletons. The sequenced sample was PBMCs, mostly from graft donor cells, obtained 360 days after TCRalphabeta/CD19-depleted stem cell transplant. The receptor set was obtained from a male patient between 5 and 17 years old who had a stem cell transplant for acute lymphoblastic leukemia, so the T cells may come from the graft donor.

This rearrangement joins TRBV12-5 to TRBJ1-3, with a tentative D call TRBD1 (6 bases). CDR3 length: 16 amino acids. With 1 base removed from V and 0 bases from J, the gap between germline ends came to 10 bases. Germline CDR1 reads LGHNT; CDR2 reads FRNRAP. The CDR3 loop reads CASGLARGASGNTIYF. DNA of the CDR3: TGTGCTAGTGGTTTGGCCCGGGGGGCCTCTGGAAACACCATATATTTT. The variable domain in full, completed from reference TRBV12-5 and TRBJ1-3, reads DARVTQTPRHKVTEMGQEVTMRCQPILGHNTVFWYRQTMMQGLELLAYFRNRAPLDDSGMPKDRFSAEMPDATLATLKIQPSEPRDSAVYFCASGLARGASGNTIYFGEGSWLTVV.

In its sample, this clonotype was seen a few times. This chain joins TRBV29-1 and TRBJ1-3; no definite D call. Germline V gene sequence: CDR1 SQVTM, CDR2 ANQGSEA. The CDR3 contains 13 residues. V dropped 7 bases and J dropped 2 bases, with 12 bases sitting between them. This chain's CDR3 is CSGRKAAGNTIYF. The CDR3, as DNA: TGCAGCGGTAGAAAGGCTGCTGGAAACACCATATATTTT. Full variable domain (rest looked up from reference TRBV29-1 and TRBJ1-3): SAVISQKPSRDICQRGTSLTIQCQVDSQVTMMFWYRQQPGQSLTLIATANQGSEATYESGFVIDKFPISRPNLTFSTLTVSNMSPEDSSIYLCSGRKAAGNTIYFGEGSWLTVV.

The DNA of the CDR3 is TGTGCCAGCAACGCAGCGTGGGGAAACACCATATATTTT. This sequence encodes CASNAAWGNTIYF. The V and J genes are TRBV9 and TRBJ1-3; no definite D call. Trimming took 6 bases from V and 4 from J, leaving 11 bases between them. The CDR3 is 13 amino acids. CDR1 is SGDLS and CDR2 is YYNGEE in the germline V gene.

This clonotype was seen only a few times. This chain joins TRBV12-3 or TRBV12-4 and TRBJ2-5, with D hard to call. With 7 bases removed from V and 9 bases from J, the gap between germline ends came to 18 bases. CDR3 length: 13 amino acids. This CDR3 is CASKLGDKVAQYF. The CDR3 DNA reads as TGTGCCAGCAAACTCGGCGACAAGGTGGCCCAGTACTTC.

There are a few counts of this clonotype. CDR3: CASRRLGRSGETQYF. In DNA, the CDR3 is TGCGCCAGCAGGCGTTTAGGGAGGTCTGGGGAGACCCAGTACTTC. J is TRBJ2-5 and V is TRBV4-1, with a possible D match to TRBD2 (6 bases). The CDR3 spans 15 residues. V lost 6 bases and J 5 bases, leaving 19 bases between the germline ends. CDR1 and CDR2 from the germline V gene are MGHRA and YSYEKL.

The chain combines TRBV5-6 with TRBJ2-7; possibly TRBD2 for D (6 bases). In germline, CDR1 is SGHDT, CDR2 YYEEEE. CDR3 length: 15 residues. Trimming took 5 bases from V and 2 from J, leaving 17 bases between them. The CDR3 spells CASRAHGSGPYEQYF. In DNA, the CDR3 is TGTGCCAGCAGGGCACACGGTAGCGGCCCCTACGAGCAGTACTTC. The full variable domain, completed using reference TRBV5-6 and TRBJ2-7, is DAGVTQSPTHLIKTRGQQVTLRCSPKSGHDTVSWYQQALGQGPQFIFQYYEEEERQRGNFPDRFSGHQFPNYSSELNVNALLLGDSALYLCASRAHGSGPYEQYFGPGTRLTVT.

This clonotype has a single count. The rearrangement uses TRBV7-8 and TRBJ2-3, with 13 bases lining up with TRBD2. V shed 4 bases, J shed 5 bases, and the junction held 6 bases outside the gene matches. The germline V gene encodes CDR1 SGHVS and CDR2 FQNEAQ. The CDR3 extends over 16 amino acids. CDR3 DNA sequence: TGTGCCAGCAGCTGGGGACTAGCGGGGACCCTAGATACGCAGTATTTT. This translates into CASSWGLAGTLDTQYF.

This clonotype appeared a few times. The rearrangement links TRBV7-2 to TRBJ2-6; no reliable D call. The CDR3 is made up of 15 amino acids. V was trimmed by 3 bases and J by 1 base, leaving 7 bases between them. From germline, CDR1 is SGHTA and CDR2 FQGNSA. CDR3 amino acids: CASSFEVSGANVLTF. Here the CDR3 DNA reads TGTGCCAGCAGCTTTGAGGTATCTGGGGCCAACGTCCTGACTTTC.

The chain carries TRBV5-1 and TRBJ1-6; TRBD1 matches 7 bases. This CDR3 is built from 13 residues. CDR1 SGHRS and CDR2 YFSETQ come from the germline V gene. Losses at the gene ends were 0 bases for V and 9 bases for J; bases not matched to a gene: 0. This chain's CDR3 is CASSLGQGSPLHF. The DNA for the CDR3 is TGCGCCAGCAGCTTGGGACAGGGTTCACCCCTCCACTTT.

This rearrangement joins TRBV11-2 to TRBJ1-1; the D is unclear. V was shortened by 5 bases and J by 0 bases, with 16 bases between the two germline ends. CDR1 SGHAT and CDR2 FQNNGV come from the germline V gene. There are 16 residues in the CDR3. The CDR3 loop reads CASSLLLGRMNTEAFF. CDR3 DNA sequence: TGTGCCAGCAGCCTCCTACTGGGCAGAATGAACACTGAAGCTTTCTTT.

The chain employs TRBV24-1 and TRBJ2-1; the D gene is possibly TRBD2 (5 bases). This CDR3 has 11 residues. V gave up 9 bases and J gave up 7 bases, with 9 bases separating them. CDR1 is KGHDR and CDR2 is SFDVKD in the germline V gene. CDR3 amino acids: CATASLNEQFF. The DNA for the CDR3 is TGTGCCACCGCTAGCTTGAATGAGCAGTTCTTC.

V gene TRBV27 combines with J gene TRBJ2-2; D is perhaps TRBD1 or TRBD2 (6 bases each). V was pared by 8 bases and J by 6 bases, with 16 bases between. The CDR3 totals 14 residues. The V gene's germline CDR1 is MNHEY and CDR2 SMNVEV (reference sequence). CDR3 loop: CASAEGGYSGELFF. The CDR3 bases are TGTGCCAGCGCGGAAGGGGGGTATTCCGGGGAGCTGTTTTTT.

The chain carries TRBV25-1 and TRBJ2-7; D is perhaps TRBD2 (5 bases). CDR3 length: 16 amino acids. Germline loops: CDR1 MGHDK, CDR2 SYGVNS. Trimming took off 1 base at V and 0 bases at J, with 13 bases between the two ends. Here the CDR3 reads CASSESAGIVSYEQYF. The CDR3 DNA reads TGTGCCAGCAGTGAATCCGCCGGGATAGTCTCCTACGAGCAGTACTTC.

The V and J genes are TRBV7-9 and TRBJ2-3, with no clear D. The CDR3 has 12 amino acids. The V end lost 5 bases, the J end lost 6 bases, and 9 bases lay between the germline ends. Germline V gene sequence: CDR1 SEHNR, CDR2 FQNEAQ (reference sequence). This CDR3 is CASSPKGDTQYF. CDR3 bases: TGTGCCAGCAGCCCTAAGGGTGATACGCAGTATTTT.

This clonotype has a handful of counts. The chain has TRBV3-1 and TRBJ2-1, with TRBD2 as a possible D gene (6 bases). With 3 bases removed from V and 0 bases from J, the gap between germline ends came to 18 bases. Germline V gene data show CDR1 as LGHDT and CDR2 as YNNKEL (reference sequence). CDR3 length: 18 residues. CDR3 coding DNA: TGTGCCAGCAGCCACGGACTACGCGGGGTCAGCTCCTACAATGAGCAGTTCTTC. Amino acid sequence: CASSHGLRGVSSYNEQFF.

The gene calls are TRBV20-1 and TRBJ2-7, with 10 bases lining up with TRBD2. This CDR3 is built from 14 residues. Germline CDR1 is DFQATT and CDR2 is SNEGSKA (reference sequence). V lost 5 bases to trimming and J lost 4 bases; unmatched junction nucleotides: 8. CDR3 sequence reads: CSAGPSGSPYEQYF. In nucleotides, the CDR3 is TGCAGTGCTGGGCCTAGCGGGAGTCCTTACGAGCAGTACTTC.

About this clonotype itself: A read error may produce the germline difference seen at one junction end. V is TRBV19 and J is TRBJ2-1, with D possibly being TRBD2 (6 bases). The germline CDR1 and CDR2 sequences are LNHDA and SQIVND (reference sequence). The length of the CDR3 is 16 residues. CDR3 nucleotides: TGTGCCAGTAGTTCCCTGACTAGATCGCTCCACAATGAGCAGTTTTTC. It yields the protein CASSSLTRSLHNEQFF.

This clonotype appeared many times. V is TRBV20-1 and J is TRBJ2-7; TRBD2 aligns across 10 bases. CDR1 is DFQATT, CDR2 SNEGSKA, per germline (reference sequence). With V trimmed by 5 bases and J by 4 bases, 11 bases remained unmatched. The CDR3 has 15 amino acids. CDR3 DNA sequence: TGCAGTGCTGCCCCCTTTGAGCGGGAGGGGTACGAGCAGTACTTC. The encoded protein is CSAAPFEREGYEQYF.

J is TRBJ2-7 and V is TRBV11-2; D is uncertain. The CDR3 sequence is 15 residues long. Germline values: CDR1 SGHAT, CDR2 FQNNGV. Trimming left V 5 bases short and J 3 bases short, with 17 bases between. This CDR3 is CASSGNRGPLYEQYF. DNA of the CDR3: TGTGCCAGCAGCGGGAACCGCGGACCCCTCTACGAGCAGTACTTC.

V gene TRBV7-4 combines with J gene TRBJ2-3; 11 nucleotides line up with TRBD2. The length of the CDR3 is 16 residues. Losses at the gene ends were 4 bases for V and 4 bases for J; bases not matched to a gene: 7. CDR1 is SGHVT and CDR2 is SQSDAQ in the germline V gene. The CDR3 sequence: CASSSYFSGRADTQYF. DNA for the CDR3: TGTGCCAGCAGCTCATATTTTAGCGGGAGGGCAGATACGCAGTATTTT.

The rearrangement joins TRBV11-2 to TRBJ1-1; D not certain. The V and J ends lost 3 bases and 3 bases respectively, with 20 bases between them. The CDR3 extends over 17 amino acids. The germline V gene encodes CDR1 SGHAT and CDR2 FQNNGV. CDR3: CASSFDQRRHGDTEAFF. Here the CDR3 DNA reads TGTGCCAGCAGCTTTGATCAACGGAGGCATGGGGACACTGAAGCTTTCTTT.

This clonotype occurred a few times. This chain joins TRBV21-1 and TRBJ2-3; TRBD2 was called by the table and not checked on the DNA. TRBV21-1 is labeled a pseudogene. The CDR3 extends over 17 amino acids. In DNA form, the CDR3 reads TGTGCCAGCAGCAAAGCGGAACTAGCGACGCACACAGATACGCAGTATTTT. This translates into CASSKAELATHTDTQYF.

This clonotype was found many times. This chain's CDR3 is CASSLFRDGRDSYEQYF. CDR3 sequence (DNA): TGTGCCAGCAGTTTATTTCGAGACGGGAGGGACTCCTACGAGCAGTACTTC. The V and J genes are TRBV12-3 or TRBV12-4 and TRBJ2-7; the match to TRBD2 covers 8 bases. The CDR3 length is 17 residues. V lost 2 bases, J lost 0 bases, and 9 bases stayed unmatched.

The chain carries TRBV7-9 and TRBJ1-1, with unresolved D. The V and J ends lost 1 base and 4 bases respectively, with 7 bases between them. Germline V gives CDR1 SEHNR, CDR2 FQNEAQ (reference sequence). The CDR3 is 13 amino acids. The CDR3 spells CASSLGWGTEAFF. As DNA, the CDR3 is TGTGCCAGCAGCTTAGGGTGGGGCACTGAAGCTTTCTTT.

Only a few counts were recorded for this clonotype. In DNA, the CDR3 is TGTGCCAGCAGCGACGGACTAGCACGGATGGGAGATACGCAGTATTTT. This gives the protein CASSDGLARMGDTQYF. The chain uses TRBV12-3 or TRBV12-4 and TRBJ2-3; 8 bases line up with TRBD2. The CDR3 extends over 16 amino acids. With V trimmed by 6 bases and J by 5 bases, 13 bases remained unmatched.

This chain connects TRBV7-6 to TRBJ1-6; D gene uncertain. The ends were cut back, 3 bases at V and 6 bases at J, with 15 bases in the middle. CDR1 and CDR2 from the germline V gene are SGHVS and FNYEAQ. The CDR3 runs to 16 residues. CDR3 sequence (DNA): TGTGCCAGCAGCTTTTTTGAGGCCCAGGCTAATTCACCCCTCCACTTT. It codes for CASSFFEAQANSPLHF.

This clonotype appeared a few times. The V gene is TRBV10-3, the J gene TRBJ2-1; 10 bases map to TRBD2. V lost 3 bases and J lost 6; bases outside the gene matches: 8. The CDR3 sequence is 16 residues long. CDR1 and CDR2 (germline): ENHRY, SYGVKD. The CDR3 here is CAISDPSGRAGNEQFF. The CDR3 nucleotides are TGTGCCATCAGTGACCCAAGCGGGAGGGCCGGCAATGAGCAGTTCTTC.